This T cell receptor (beta chain) was captured by sequencing in a study of shared clonotypes between healthy human individuals. Study overall: Each donor contributed plates that comprised three CD4 naive, three CD4 memory, two CD8 naive and one CD8 memory. Overall study results and limits: The sharing of roughly 5% of naive CD4 clonotypes was seen across a handful of donors.

Researchers divided each subset's genomic DNA evenly across several immunoSEQ plates. Method: immunoSEQ multiplex PCR; TCRdb's copy keeps in-frame clones and lacks some. Altogether 2 million to 2.5 million clones are present, 80% to 95% being singletons, with the ten largest covering around 0.4%. CD45RA+ naive and CD45RA-negative memory subsets were separated from CD4+ cells. Turning to this clone: Antigen specificity is unknown.

The sample taken for sequencing was naive CD4+ T cells from PBMCs. Subset defined: CD45RA+ positively selected. The TCR originated in a man between 18 and 35 years old in good health. Some clones in this sample may be carry-over from other donors' samples.

This chain's CDR3 is CASSVTGTGANVLTF. Written as DNA, the CDR3 is TGTGCCAGTAGTGTAACAGGGACTGGGGCCAACGTCCTGACTTTC. The gene calls are TRBV19 and TRBJ2-6; tentative D call: TRBD1 (6 bases). CDR1 is LNHDA, CDR2 SQIVND, per germline (reference sequence). This CDR3 has 15 amino acids. Trimming took 5 bases from V and 2 from J, leaving 10 bases between them.